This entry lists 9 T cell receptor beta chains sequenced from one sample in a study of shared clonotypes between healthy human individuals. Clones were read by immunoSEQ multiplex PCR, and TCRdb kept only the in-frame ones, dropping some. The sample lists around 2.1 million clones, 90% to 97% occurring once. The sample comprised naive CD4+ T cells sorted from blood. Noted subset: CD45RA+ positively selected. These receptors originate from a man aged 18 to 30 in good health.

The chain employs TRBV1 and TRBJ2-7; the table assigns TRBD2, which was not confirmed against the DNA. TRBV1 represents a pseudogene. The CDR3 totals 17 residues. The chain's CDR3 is CTSSQDGRPGGSYEQYF. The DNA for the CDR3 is TGCACCAGCAGCCAAGATGGGAGGCCGGGAGGGTCGTACGAGCAGTACTTC.

The CDR3 DNA follows: TGTGCCAGCAGTGCCACCGGGACAGGGCGAGAGACCCAGTACTTC. It yields the protein CASSATGTGRETQYF. The J gene is TRBJ2-5, the V gene TRBV6-6; 9 bases align to TRBD1. V lost 5 bases to trimming and J lost 4 bases; unmatched junction nucleotides: 8. The CDR3 has 15 residues. CDR1 and CDR2 (germline): MNHNY, SVGAGI (reference sequence).

The CDR3 is CASSTSGTSSYEQYF. The DNA for the CDR3 is TGTGCCAGCAGCACTAGCGGGACGAGCTCCTACGAGCAGTACTTC. The chain carries TRBV7-2 and TRBJ2-7; 10 bases are shared with TRBD2. V shed 5 bases and J 0 bases; nucleotides not matched to a gene: 4. The CDR3 runs 15 residues. The germline CDR1 and CDR2 sequences are SGHTA and FQGNSA.

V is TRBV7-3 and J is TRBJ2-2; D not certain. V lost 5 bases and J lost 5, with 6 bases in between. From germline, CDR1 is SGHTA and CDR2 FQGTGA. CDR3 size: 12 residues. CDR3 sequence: CASSTQTGELFF. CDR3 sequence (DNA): TGTGCCAGCAGCACCCAAACCGGGGAGCTGTTTTTT.

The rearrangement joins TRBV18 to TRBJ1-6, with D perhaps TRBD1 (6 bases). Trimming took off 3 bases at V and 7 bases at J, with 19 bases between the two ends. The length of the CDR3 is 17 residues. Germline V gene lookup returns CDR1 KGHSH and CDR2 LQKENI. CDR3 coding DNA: TGTGCCAGCTCACCGAGGACAGACGGCGGTAAAAATTCACCCCTCCACTTT. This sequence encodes CASSPRTDGGKNSPLHF.

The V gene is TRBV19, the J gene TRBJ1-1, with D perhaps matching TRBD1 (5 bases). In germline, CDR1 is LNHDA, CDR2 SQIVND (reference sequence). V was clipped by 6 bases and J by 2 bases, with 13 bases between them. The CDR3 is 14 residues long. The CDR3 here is CASRSGPSNTEAFF. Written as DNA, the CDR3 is TGTGCCAGTAGATCGGGACCGTCCAACACTGAAGCTTTCTTT.

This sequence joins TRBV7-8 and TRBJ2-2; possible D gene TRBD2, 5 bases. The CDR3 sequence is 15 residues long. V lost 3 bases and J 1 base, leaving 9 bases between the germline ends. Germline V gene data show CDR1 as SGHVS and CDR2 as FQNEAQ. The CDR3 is CASSFRGMNTGELFF. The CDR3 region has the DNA TGTGCCAGCAGCTTTCGGGGAATGAACACCGGGGAGCTGTTTTTT.

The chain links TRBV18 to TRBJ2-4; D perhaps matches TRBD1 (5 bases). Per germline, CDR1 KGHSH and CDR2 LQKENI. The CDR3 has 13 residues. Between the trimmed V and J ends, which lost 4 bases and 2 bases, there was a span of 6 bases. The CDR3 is CASSQGTKNIQYF. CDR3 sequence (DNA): TGTGCCAGCTCACAGGGGACCAAAAACATTCAGTACTTC. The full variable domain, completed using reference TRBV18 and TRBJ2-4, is NAGVMQNPRHLVRRRGQEARLRCSPMKGHSHVYWYRQLPEEGLKFMVYLQKENIIDESGMPKERFSAEFPKEGPSILRIQQVVRGDSAAYFCASSQGTKNIQYFGAGTRLSVL.

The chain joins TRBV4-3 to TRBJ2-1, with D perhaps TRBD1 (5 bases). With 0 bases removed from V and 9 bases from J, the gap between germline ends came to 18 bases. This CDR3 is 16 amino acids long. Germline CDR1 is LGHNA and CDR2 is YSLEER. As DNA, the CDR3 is TGCGCCAGCAGCCAAGATCGCCTGGGGCCGGGTGGTGAGCAGTTCTTC. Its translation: CASSQDRLGPGGEQFF.